Detailed here is one T cell receptor beta chain. As yet, its antigen is unknown. Here immunoSEQ multiplex PCR was the method, and the copy in TCRdb shows in-frame clones only, minus some. The sample holds 7,500 to 9,000 clones; around 89% are singletons and the top ten take roughly 6.5%. This entry is derived from a study of T cell responses to AZD1222 COVID-19 vaccine. General study results and limits: Females made up more of the donors, who were largely white British, and clonal diversity may have come out too low.

With 5 bases removed from V and 0 bases from J, the gap between germline ends came to 14 bases. Germline CDR1 and CDR2: SGHRS and YFSETQ. The CDR3 has 15 amino acids. The chain links TRBV5-1 to TRBJ2-5; the D is unclear. The receptor comes from an adult who received the AZD1222 COVID-19 vaccine. Material: peripheral blood, obtained 28 days after the second AZD1222 dose. The CDR3 sequence is CASRFQSQYQETQYF. CDR3 in DNA: TGCGCCAGCAGATTTCAGTCTCAGTACCAAGAGACCCAGTACTTC.